This TCR beta chain was identified during a study of resident and recirculating memory T cells in vitiligo. Worth noting for this clone: Its antigen remains unknown.

Sequenced by immunoSEQ multiplex PCR; TCRdb stores in-frame clones only, minus some. Here the sample spans tens of thousands of clones, about 89% being singletons. Whole-study results and caveats: Different lesions suggested infiltration by different T cell clones.

The CDR3 spans 16 residues. V lost 4 bases and J 5 bases, leaving 18 bases between the germline ends. Germline lookup yields CDR1 SGHNT and CDR2 YYREEE (reference sequence). The TCR comes from a male donor with vitiligo. Sequencing was performed on blood. The chain couples TRBV5-4 to TRBJ2-2; TRBD2 might be the D (6 bases). CDR3 region: CASSPAWGAGTGELFF. CDR3 DNA sequence: TGTGCCAGCAGCCCTGCCTGGGGTGCGGGGACCGGGGAGCTGTTTTTT.